The rows below give T cell receptor beta chains drawn from one sample of a study of blood T cell repertoires in COVID-19. Only in-frame clones appear in the TCRdb table, and some are missing; sequencing was by immunoSEQ multiplex PCR. In the table there are 100,000 to 150,000 clones, around 86% of which are singletons. The sequenced sample was peripheral blood. These receptors all come from a woman older than 75 with acute or convalescent COVID-19. Both conserved end residues are part of each CDR3. The order of the fields is CDR3 protein, J gene, V gene.

CDR3 protein: CASSVGLAVTDTQYF
J gene: TRBJ2-3
V gene: TRBV9

CDR3 protein: CASSQDRDWGHGYTF
J gene: TRBJ1-2
V gene: TRBV11-1

CDR3 protein: CASSFPKTSGPLDEQFF
J gene: TRBJ2-1
V gene: TRBV5-1

CDR3 protein: CASSHGGQGQGEAFF
J gene: TRBJ1-1
V gene: TRBV28

CDR3 protein: CASSYSDRPNSPLHF
J gene: TRBJ1-6
V gene: TRBV6-5

CDR3 protein: CATSMRQGGQPQHF
J gene: TRBJ1-5
V gene: TRBV15

CDR3 protein: CASSARGPKLHGYTF
J gene: TRBJ1-2
V gene: TRBV23-1

CDR3 protein: CASSATGFGNTIYF
J gene: TRBJ1-3
V gene: TRBV2

CDR3 protein: CASSLAWVSSDTQYF
J gene: TRBJ2-3
V gene: TRBV5-1

CDR3 protein: CASSQSPGAEAFF
J gene: TRBJ1-1
V gene: TRBV4-1

CDR3 protein: CASSFLEGNTEAFF
J gene: TRBJ1-1
V gene: TRBV6-6

CDR3 protein: CASSLGEGYYNEQFF
J gene: TRBJ2-1
V gene: TRBV5-8

CDR3 protein: CASSIGQGSYGYTF
J gene: TRBJ1-2
V gene: TRBV5-1

CDR3 protein: CASSSGPAMNTEAFF
J gene: TRBJ1-1
V gene: TRBV7-6

CDR3 protein: CASSEALGVSGNTIYF
J gene: TRBJ1-3
V gene: TRBV6-1

CDR3 protein: CASRRDSEYEKLFF
J gene: TRBJ1-4
V gene: TRBV5-1

CDR3 protein: CASSHPTGDPLHF
J gene: TRBJ1-6
V gene: TRBV4-2

CDR3 protein: CASLDRATGELFF
J gene: TRBJ2-2
V gene: TRBV11-3

CDR3 protein: CASTQGARSETEAFF
J gene: TRBJ1-1
V gene: TRBV28

CDR3 protein: CASSLNREETQYF
J gene: TRBJ2-5
V gene: TRBV11-2

CDR3 protein: CASSLRPGTSGDAYEQYF
J gene: TRBJ2-7
V gene: TRBV5-1

CDR3 protein: CASSLDVGGAGGTDTQYF
J gene: TRBJ2-3
V gene: TRBV5-1

CDR3 protein: CASSVGRGLGEQFF
J gene: TRBJ2-1
V gene: TRBV10-2

CDR3 protein: CASKSHEQFF
J gene: TRBJ2-1
V gene: TRBV11-2